The text below deals with one TCR beta chain. The CDR3 is 15 amino acids. V shed 5 bases and J 2 bases; nucleotides not matched to a gene: 3. Germline V gives CDR1 LNHDA, CDR2 SQIVND (reference sequence). The data derive from a study of blood T cell repertoires in COVID-19. Whole-study context: Spain, Italy and the United States supplied samples that represented acute and convalescent COVID-19.

Assay: immunoSEQ multiplex PCR; the TCRdb copy retains only in-frame clones and omits some. The sample has about 150,000 clones, around four fifths seen once. The sequencing input was PBMCs or T cells enriched from blood (not recorded which). This TCR derives from a man between 65 and 85 years old who had been exposed to COVID-19. The V gene is TRBV19, the J gene TRBJ1-6; TRBD1 matches at 7 bases. The DNA for the CDR3 is TGTGCCAGTAGTCCAGACAGGGCCTATAATTCACCCCTCCACTTT. Protein sequence: CASSPDRAYNSPLHF. The full variable domain, with the rest looked up from reference TRBV19 and TRBJ1-6, is DGGITQSPKYLFRKEGQNVTLSCEQNLNHDAMYWYRQDPGQGLRLIYYSQIVNDFQKGDIAEGYSVSREKKESFPLTVTSAQKNPTAFYLCASSPDRAYNSPLHFGNGTRLTVT.